This T cell receptor (beta chain) was captured in a study of blood T cells in healthy people across ages. Study-wide findings and caveats: Among T cells, TCR beta diversity per million cells dropped roughly linearly as age rose.

For every donor, a draw yielded approximately 9.8 milliliters of peripheral blood. Using a J-beta primer mix together with a sample-barcoded 5' primer, a second PCR was run for about 6 to 11 cycles. Every molecule of cDNA carried a tag from a template-switch adaptor with 12 random nucleotides. TCRdb analysed the 5' RACE reads with MiXCR anew, one entry per CDR3 protein. The repertoire holds approximately 1.5 million distinct CDR3 sequences, with about 31% as singletons. Concerning this clonotype itself: Its antigen remains unidentified.

Specimen: blood. This TCR was sampled from a woman younger than 45 in good health.

As DNA, the CDR3 is TGTGCCAGCAGAAACGGGAGGGCTTCGAGCTCCTACAATGAGCAGTACTTC. It translates to CASRNGRASSSYNEQYF. The chain uses TRBV27 and TRBJ2-1; TRBD2 aligns across 8 bases. Matching the DNA end better, TRBJ2-7 makes the J call doubtful. The CDR3 covers 17 residues. Germline V gene sequence: CDR1 MNHEY, CDR2 SMNVEV (reference sequence).